These T cell receptor beta chains were read from a single sample in a study of T cell changes during pregnancy in multiple sclerosis. Profiled with immunoSEQ multiplex PCR; TCRdb holds only in-frame clones, not every one. The sample has some 74,000 clones, roughly 92% seen once. This specimen consisted of peripheral blood, obtained before pregnancy. Receptors originate from a female donor with multiple sclerosis, enrolled in a pregnancy study. Both conserved end residues are part of each CDR3. D genes are given only for firm matches. For some rows the clone size is stated as once, few or many, or as a class when expanded; others skip it.

J: TRBJ2-7
size: -
V: TRBV28
D: -
DNA: TGTGCCAGCAGTTCCCTCTACGAGCAGTACTTC
CDR3: CASSSLYEQYF

J: TRBJ1-2
size: -
V: TRBV6-1
D: -
DNA: TGTGCCAGCAGTGGCACGGGTTACGGCTACACCTTC
CDR3: CASSGTGYGYTF

J: TRBJ1-2
size: -
V: TRBV6-1
D: -
DNA: TGTGCCAGCAGTGAAGGGAGGGCCTCGGGGGGCTACACCTTC
CDR3: CASSEGRASGGYTF

J: TRBJ2-3
size: once
V: TRBV9
D: TRBD2
DNA: TGTGCCAGCAGCGCCCTGGGACTAGCGGCTTCAGATACGCAGTATTTT
CDR3: CASSALGLAASDTQYF

J: TRBJ2-7
size: -
V: TRBV19
D: -
DNA: TGTGCCAGTAGTATGGGCGTCACCTACGAGCAGTACTTC
CDR3: CASSMGVTYEQYF

J: TRBJ2-6
size: -
V: TRBV4-2
D: -
DNA: TGTGCCAGCAGCCAAGAGGCCAGCTCTGGGGCCAACGTCCTGACTTTC
CDR3: CASSQEASSGANVLTF

J: TRBJ2-5
size: -
V: TRBV11-3
D: -
DNA: TGTGCCAGCAGCCAGCACCGGGATCCTGCGGGAGAGACCCAGTACTTC
CDR3: CASSQHRDPAGETQYF

J: TRBJ2-1
size: -
V: TRBV15
D: -
DNA: TGTGCCACCAGCAGAGATCGAGAGGGTAATGAGCAGTTCTTC
CDR3: CATSRDREGNEQFF

J: TRBJ1-4
size: -
V: TRBV27
D: -
DNA: TGTGCCAGCAGGCGGGGCAGGGCGAATGAAAAACTGTTTTTT
CDR3: CASRRGRANEKLFF

J: TRBJ2-5
size: once
V: TRBV5-4
D: TRBD2
DNA: TGTGCCAGCAGCTTGGCCGGCCGACTAGCGGGAACCCAAGAGACCCAGTACTTC
CDR3: CASSLAGRLAGTQETQYF